This TCR beta chain was found in a study of beta chain features in type 1 diabetes. Across the whole study: Across all samples, around 98 million sorted cells were examined.

CDR1 is SGHNT and CDR2 is YYREEE in the germline V gene (reference sequence). The CDR3 totals 13 residues. Trimming shortened V by 8 bases and J by 0 bases, and 6 bases separated the two germline ends. Every isolated RNA sample was fully reverse transcribed, so sequencing captured expressed TCRB transcripts. The protocol was immunoSEQ multiplex PCR, while the TCRdb copy is restricted to in-frame clones and leaves out a portion. This sample yields 550,000 to 850,000 clones, of which around 15% are seen a single time; approximately 0.022% belongs to the top ten. This clone appeared a few times. Its target is unknown. Study-wide points: The cDNA sequencing approach could over-represent high-TCR-expressing cells. Whether TCRB rearrangement is influenced by HLA type was left unresolved in this analysis. PCR may have favored shorter templates equally in patients and controls. In every one of the four CD4+ subsets, TCRB CDR3s were moderately but significantly shorter in Type 1 diabetes patients.

The receptor's source is a man between 18 and 29 years old with type 1 diabetes. Sequencing used naive CD4+ T cells from blood. V usage is TRBV5-4 and J usage is TRBJ2-6; D remains unclear. The CDR3 DNA reads as TGTGCCAGTGGGCTCTCTGGGGCCAACGTCCTGACTTTC. This codes for CASGLSGANVLTF.